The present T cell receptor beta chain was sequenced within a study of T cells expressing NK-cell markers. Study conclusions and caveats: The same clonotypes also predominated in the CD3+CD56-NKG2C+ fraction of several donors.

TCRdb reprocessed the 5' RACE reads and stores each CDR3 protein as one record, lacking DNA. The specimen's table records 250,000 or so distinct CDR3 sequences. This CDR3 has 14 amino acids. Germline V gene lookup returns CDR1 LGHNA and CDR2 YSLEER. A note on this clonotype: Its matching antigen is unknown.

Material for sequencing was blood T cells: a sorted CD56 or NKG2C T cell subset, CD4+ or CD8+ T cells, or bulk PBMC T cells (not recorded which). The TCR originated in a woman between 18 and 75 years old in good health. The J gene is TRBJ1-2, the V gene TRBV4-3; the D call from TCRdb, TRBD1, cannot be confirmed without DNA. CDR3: CASSQVRGSYGYTF.